The clone carrying this T cell receptor (beta chain) has more than one count but fewer than ten. Its antigen is still unknown. This record belongs to a study of post-analysis software for immune sequencing data. V lost 3 bases and J lost 4; bases outside the gene matches: 9. Germline V gives CDR1 DFQATT, CDR2 SNEGSKA (reference sequence). This CDR3 contains 14 residues. General study findings and limits: In patients, 4 to 6 TRBV segments were more frequent than in controls, with TRBV5-6, TRBV5-1 and TRBV20-1 among them.

Tagging with unique molecular identifiers was a feature of the TCR beta cDNA libraries. TCRdb used MiXCR to reprocess the PCR reads, holding one entry per CDR3 protein. The sample lists about 770,000 distinct CDR3 sequences; 35% to 55% were seen once. Material for sequencing was blood. This clonotype originated in a girl aged 10-17 years with multiple sclerosis. The chain is built from TRBV20-1 and TRBJ2-7; 7 bases align to TRBD1. CDR3 residues: CSASPTGLRYEQYF. In nucleotides, the CDR3 is TGCAGTGCTAGCCCGACAGGGCTTCGGTACGAGCAGTACTTC.